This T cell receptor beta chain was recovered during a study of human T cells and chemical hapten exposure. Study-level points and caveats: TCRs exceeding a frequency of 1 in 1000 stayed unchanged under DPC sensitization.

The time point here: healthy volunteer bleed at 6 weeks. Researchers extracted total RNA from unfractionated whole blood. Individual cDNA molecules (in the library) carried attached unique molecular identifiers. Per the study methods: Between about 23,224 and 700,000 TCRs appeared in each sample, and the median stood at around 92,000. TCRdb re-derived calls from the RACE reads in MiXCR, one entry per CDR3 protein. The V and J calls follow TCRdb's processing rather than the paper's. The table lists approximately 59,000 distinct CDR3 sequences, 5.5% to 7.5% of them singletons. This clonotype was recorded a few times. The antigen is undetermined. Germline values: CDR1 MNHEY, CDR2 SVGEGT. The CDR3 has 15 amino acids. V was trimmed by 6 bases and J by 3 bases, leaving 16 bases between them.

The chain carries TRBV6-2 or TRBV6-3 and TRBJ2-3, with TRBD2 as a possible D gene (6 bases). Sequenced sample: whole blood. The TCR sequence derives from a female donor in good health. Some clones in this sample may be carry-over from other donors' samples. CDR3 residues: CASSLLGRPTDTQYF. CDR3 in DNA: TGTGCCAGCAGCCTACTAGGGAGGCCTACAGATACGCAGTATTTT.